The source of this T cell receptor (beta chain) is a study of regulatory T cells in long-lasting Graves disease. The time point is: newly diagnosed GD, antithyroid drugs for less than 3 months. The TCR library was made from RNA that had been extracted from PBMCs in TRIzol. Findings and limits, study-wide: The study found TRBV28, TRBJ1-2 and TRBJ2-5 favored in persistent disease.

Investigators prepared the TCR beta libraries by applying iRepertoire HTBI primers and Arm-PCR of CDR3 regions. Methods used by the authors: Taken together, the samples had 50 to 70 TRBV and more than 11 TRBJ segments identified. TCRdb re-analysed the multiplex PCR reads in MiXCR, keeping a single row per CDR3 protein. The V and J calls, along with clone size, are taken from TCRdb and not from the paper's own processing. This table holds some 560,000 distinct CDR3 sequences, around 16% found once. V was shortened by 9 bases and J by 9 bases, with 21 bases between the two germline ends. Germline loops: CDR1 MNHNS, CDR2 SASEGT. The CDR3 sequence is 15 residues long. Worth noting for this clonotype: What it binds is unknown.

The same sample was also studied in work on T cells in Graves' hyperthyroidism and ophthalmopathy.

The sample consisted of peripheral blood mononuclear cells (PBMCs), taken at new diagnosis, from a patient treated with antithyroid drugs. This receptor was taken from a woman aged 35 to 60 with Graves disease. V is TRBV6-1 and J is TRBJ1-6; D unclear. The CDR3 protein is CASNDAGNSGSPLHF. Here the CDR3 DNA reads TGTGCCAGTAATGACGCGGGCAACTCAGGTTCACCCCTCCACTTT.